These 19 T cell receptor beta chains were sequenced from one sample in a study of Graves' ophthalmopathy and Graves' hyperthyroidism. TCR beta CDR3 regions were amplified from RNA transcripts. An initial RT-PCR round employing HTBI primers preceded a second-round multiplex PCR. MiXCR, applied by TCRdb to the multiplex PCR reads, yields one record per CDR3 protein. Of 400,000 to 450,000 distinct CDR3 sequences in the sample, around 21% were seen once. The source material was peripheral blood. These TCRs come from a woman aged 18-35 years with stable Graves' hyperthyroidism.

This clonotype occurred a few times. This chain uses TRBV28 with TRBJ2-5; 7 bases map to TRBD2. With V trimmed by 8 bases and J by 0 bases, 6 bases remained unmatched. Looked up from germline, CDR1 is MDHEN and CDR2 is SYDVKM. The CDR3 has 14 residues. The DNA for the CDR3 is TGTGCCAGCGGGCCTAGCGGATACCAAGAGACCCAGTACTTC. Its translation is CASGPSGYQETQYF.

This clonotype has a count of ten or more. The V call is TRBV29-1, the J call TRBJ1-2, with D unclear. Germline V lookup: CDR1 SQVTM, CDR2 ANQGSEA. This CDR3 has 13 amino acids. The V gene lost 5 bases and the J gene lost 4 bases, with 14 bases spanning the gap. Here the CDR3 DNA reads TGCAGCGTTTTCTCGTTTGACATCTATGGCTACACCTTC. Encoded protein: CSVFSFDIYGYTF.

Concerning this clonotype: This clone may be a read error of a much larger clone one base away. The chain carries TRBV7-3 and TRBJ2-4, with a possible D match to TRBD1 (6 bases). CDR3 length equals 14 residues. The germline CDR1 and CDR2 sequences are SGHTA and FQGTGA. Here the CDR3 reads CASSPGGSKNIKYF. The CDR3 nucleotides read TGTGCCAGCAGCCCTGGGGGCTCCAAAAACATTAAGTACTTC.

The CDR3 DNA reads TGTGCCAGCAGTGCCTTCACAGGGGTGGGCGGGGAGCTGTTTTTT. Translation gives CASSAFTGVGGELFF. This chain links TRBV28 with TRBJ2-2; 7 bases line up with TRBD1. The CDR3 runs 15 residues. CDR1 is MDHEN and CDR2 is SYDVKM in the germline V gene. Germline trimming cut 5 bases from V and 7 bases from J; bases unmatched to any gene: 10.

There are many counts of this clonotype. The genes are TRBV9 and TRBJ1-2; 10 bases agree with TRBD1. The CDR3 covers 16 residues. The germline CDR1 and CDR2 sequences are SGDLS and YYNGEE. Losses at the gene ends were 3 bases for V and 6 bases for J; bases not matched to a gene: 11. This CDR3 is CASSAKVAGQGDGYTF. The CDR3 nucleotides read TGTGCCAGCAGCGCCAAAGTTGCAGGACAGGGGGATGGCTACACCTTC.

This clonotype was picked up many times. The gene calls are TRBV11-3 and TRBJ1-1; D is unresolved. V lost 10 bases, J lost 0 bases, and 18 bases lay in between. The CDR3 is 15 amino acids. The germline V gene has CDR1 SGHNT and CDR2 YENEEA. The CDR3 nucleotides read TGTGCCACCCCCCCCAGGCGCACGTTGAACACTGAAGCTTTCTTT. It is translated as CATPPRRTLNTEAFF.

This rearrangement joins TRBV30 to TRBJ1-5; no definite D call. The CDR3 length is 16 residues. Germline assignment: CDR1 GTSNPN and CDR2 SVGIG (reference sequence). Trimming removed 1 base at V and 7 bases at J, with 20 bases between. The CDR3 here is CAWSAPPAGARQPQHF. Here the CDR3 DNA reads TGTGCCTGGAGTGCCCCTCCGGCAGGCGCGAGACAGCCCCAGCATTTT.

Many counts were recorded for this clonotype. The V call is TRBV2, the J call TRBJ2-3, with unresolved D. The ends were cut back, 6 bases at V and 10 bases at J, with 14 bases in the middle. There are 12 residues in the CDR3. The V gene's germline CDR1 is SNHLY and CDR2 FYNNEI. CDR3 in amino acids: CASRTLASSQYF. The DNA for the CDR3 is TGTGCCAGCAGGACCTTAGCTTCGTCGCAGTATTTT. The full variable domain, its missing parts supplied by reference TRBV2 and TRBJ2-3, is EPEVTQTPSHQVTQMGQEVILRCVPISNHLYFYWYRQILGQKVEFLVSFYNNEISEKSEIFDDQFSVERPDGSNFTLKIRSTKLEDSAMYFCASRTLASSQYFGPGTRLTVL.

This clonotype was seen only a few times. This chain links TRBV5-1 with TRBJ2-5; the D gene is possibly TRBD1 (6 bases). CDR1 SGHRS and CDR2 YFSETQ come from the germline V gene. V was clipped by 0 bases and J by 6 bases, with 15 bases between them. The CDR3 has 15 residues. The CDR3 nucleotides read TGCGCCAGCAGCTTGGAACCACAGGGTTTAAAGACCCAGTACTTC. This sequence encodes CASSLEPQGLKTQYF.

This clonotype was counted between two and nine times. This chain uses TRBV11-2 with TRBJ1-2; a weak D match, TRBD1 (5 bases). Germline lookup yields CDR1 SGHAT and CDR2 FQNNGV. The CDR3 is 14 amino acids. V lost 5 bases to trimming and J lost 7 bases, with 17 bases between them. In DNA form, the CDR3 reads TGTGCCAGCAGCGGTCGGCTAGGGGTATTTGGCTACACCTTC. This gives the protein CASSGRLGVFGYTF.

This clonotype was recorded many times. Here the CDR3 reads CASSTFLLNTEAFF. CDR3 coding DNA: TGTGCCAGCAGCACCTTCCTATTGAACACTGAAGCTTTCTTT. The chain uses TRBV12-3 or TRBV12-4 and TRBJ1-1; D is unresolved. Between the trimmed V and J ends, which lost 6 bases and 0 bases, there was a span of 11 bases. The CDR3 covers 14 residues.

This clonotype was recorded many times. The J gene is TRBJ1-5, the V gene TRBV7-2, with D unresolved. V lost 6 bases, J lost 3 bases, and 3 bases lay in between. Per germline, CDR1 SGHTA and CDR2 FQGNSA. The CDR3 consists of 11 residues. As DNA, the CDR3 is TGTGCCAGCAGTTACAATCAGCCCCAGCATTTT. Encoded protein: CASSYNQPQHF.

V usage is TRBV6-2 or TRBV6-3 and J usage is TRBJ2-3, with TRBD2 matching over 7 bases. Looked up from germline, CDR1 is MNHEY and CDR2 is SVGEGT. J lost 2 bases, V lost 0 bases, and 5 bases had no gene match. CDR3 length: 16 residues. The CDR3 nucleotides read TGTGCCAGCAGTTACTCGACTAGCCGCCCCACAGATACGCAGTATTTT. This encodes CASSYSTSRPTDTQYF.

This clonotype was observed many times. The chain links TRBV6-5 to TRBJ2-7; no firm D call. Trimming stripped 2 bases from V and 7 bases from J, with 9 bases between. CDR1 is MNHEY and CDR2 is SVGAGI in the germline V gene. This CDR3 has 12 amino acids. CDR3 coding DNA: TGTGCCAGCAGTTACGACGAAGTTGAGCAGTACTTC. Its translation: CASSYDEVEQYF.

This clonotype was seen at least ten times. V and J are TRBV6-5 and TRBJ2-7; TRBD1 matches at 11 bases. The CDR3 spans 16 residues. Germline CDR1 is MNHEY and CDR2 is SVGAGI. J gave up 6 bases and V 2 bases, and 9 bases lay outside the gene matches. The CDR3 region has the DNA TGTGCCAGCAGTTACGGGGGGACAGGGGGTTTATCCGAGCAGTACTTC. Translated, it gives CASSYGGTGGLSEQYF.

This clonotype was seen many times. The rearrangement links TRBV10-3 to TRBJ1-6; the D is unclear. CDR1 ENHRY and CDR2 SYGVKD come from the germline V gene. Trimming pared 10 bases from V and 0 bases from J, leaving 22 bases between. This CDR3 region has 18 residues. The CDR3 DNA sequence: TGTGCCACCCGTCGTTCGGTCCTCAGGAGCTCCTATAATTCACCCCTCCACTTT. Encoded protein: CATRRSVLRSSYNSPLHF.

This clonotype was counted many times. The CDR3 DNA is TGCGCCAGCAGCTTGGCTCGTCAGGCGAACACTGAAGCTTTCTTT. Its translation: CASSLARQANTEAFF. The V call is TRBV5-1, the J call TRBJ1-1; no clear D gene. Germline CDR1 is SGHRS and CDR2 is YFSETQ. This CDR3 is 15 amino acids long. V dropped 0 bases and J dropped 1 base, with 10 bases sitting between them. The full variable domain, rest sourced from reference TRBV5-1 and TRBJ1-1, is KAGVTQTPRYLIKTRGQQVTLSCSPISGHRSVSWYQQTPGQGLQFLFEYFSETQRNKGNFPGRFSGRQFSNSRSEMNVSTLELGDSALYLCASSLARQANTEAFFGQGTRLTVV.

This clonotype was counted ten times or more. This chain joins TRBV7-2 and TRBJ2-7, with 8 nucleotides matching TRBD2. The CDR3 consists of 14 residues. Germline V gene data show CDR1 as SGHTA and CDR2 as FQGNSA. Trimming cost V 1 base and J 2 bases; bases outside gene matches: 1. CDR3 region: CASSLVGRAYEQYF. The CDR3, as DNA: TGTGCCAGCAGCTTAGTCGGGAGGGCCTACGAGCAGTACTTC.

The rearrangement uses TRBV6-1 and TRBJ1-5; D remains unclear. This CDR3 has 14 residues. CDR1 is MNHNS and CDR2 is SASEGT in the germline V gene. Trimming took off 2 bases at V and 6 bases at J, with 11 bases between the two ends. The CDR3 sequence is CASSEQGQVQPQHF. The CDR3 bases are TGTGCCAGCAGTGAACAAGGGCAGGTTCAGCCCCAGCATTTT.